Listed below are T cell receptor beta chains from one sample, sequenced in a study of T cells in Graves' hyperthyroidism and ophthalmopathy. From the multiplex PCR reads, TCRdb called clonotypes with MiXCR, one entry per CDR3 protein. Here the sample spans about 400,000 distinct CDR3 sequences, 15% to 18% being singletons. Material: blood. The receptors originated from a woman younger than 30 with Graves' hyperthyroidism. The CDR3 runs from the conserved cysteine through the conserved F or W. Fields, in order: J gene, D gene, V gene, clone size, CDR3 protein, CDR3 DNA. The D gene is left open where the match is weak. Clone size, where shown, is once, few, many, or a class for clones that have expanded.

j_gene: TRBJ1-6
d_gene: NA
v_gene: TRBV11-2
abundance: many
CDR3aa: CASSLVVGYSPLHF
CDR3nt: TGTGCCAGCAGCTTAGTGGTGGGTTATTCACCCCTCCACTTT

j_gene: TRBJ2-7
d_gene: NA
v_gene: TRBV14
abundance: NA
CDR3aa: CASSQFDSNTYEQYF
CDR3nt: TGTGCCAGCAGCCAATTCGACAGTAATACCTACGAGCAGTACTTC

j_gene: TRBJ2-2
d_gene: TRBD1
v_gene: TRBV24-1
abundance: many
CDR3aa: CATSDRTGGSTGELFF
CDR3nt: TGTGCCACCAGTGACCGGACAGGGGGCAGCACCGGGGAGCTGTTTTTT

j_gene: TRBJ1-2
d_gene: NA
v_gene: TRBV5-5
abundance: many
CDR3aa: CASSWDYGQLIYGYTF
CDR3nt: TGTGCCAGCAGCTGGGACTATGGACAGTTGATCTATGGCTACACCTTC

j_gene: TRBJ2-1
d_gene: NA
v_gene: TRBV5-6
abundance: few
CDR3aa: CASSWNLGQGAPNEQFF
CDR3nt: TGTGCCAGCAGCTGGAACTTAGGGCAGGGCGCCCCAAATGAGCAGTTCTTC

j_gene: TRBJ1-6
d_gene: TRBD1
v_gene: TRBV6-1
abundance: many
CDR3aa: CASSEAGTGGRNSHF
CDR3nt: TGTGCCAGCAGTGAAGCCGGGACAGGGGGCCGGAATAGCCACTTT

j_gene: TRBJ1-2
d_gene: NA
v_gene: TRBV18
abundance: NA
CDR3aa: CASATTSEVPFYTF
CDR3nt: TGTGCCAGCGCCACCACCTCCGAGGTACCCTTCTACACCTTC

j_gene: TRBJ2-1
d_gene: NA
v_gene: TRBV12-5
abundance: many
CDR3aa: CASGGGRQQFF
CDR3nt: TGTGCTAGTGGAGGGGGACGACAGCAGTTCTTC

j_gene: TRBJ1-4
d_gene: TRBD1
v_gene: TRBV9
abundance: NA
CDR3aa: CASSPGPGQGANEKLFF
CDR3nt: TGTGCCAGCAGCCCAGGACCGGGACAGGGGGCGAATGAAAAACTGTTTTTT

j_gene: TRBJ1-2
d_gene: TRBD1
v_gene: TRBV7-8
abundance: many
CDR3aa: CASSQDGTDYGYTF
CDR3nt: TGTGCCAGCAGCCAGGATGGGACAGACTATGGCTACACCTTC

j_gene: TRBJ2-2
d_gene: NA
v_gene: TRBV5-1
abundance: few
CDR3aa: CASSLKGLAYNTGELFF
CDR3nt: TGCGCCAGCAGCTTGAAGGGGCTAGCCTATAACACCGGGGAGCTGTTTTTT

j_gene: TRBJ2-1
d_gene: TRBD1
v_gene: TRBV6-2/TRBV6-3
abundance: many
CDR3aa: CASTLVTGGNYNEQFF
CDR3nt: TGTGCCAGCACCCTGGTGACAGGGGGCAACTACAATGAGCAGTTCTTC

j_gene: TRBJ2-7
d_gene: NA
v_gene: TRBV7-2
abundance: once
CDR3aa: CASSTGAQGYEQYF
CDR3nt: TGTGCCAGCAGCACCGGGGCGCAGGGGTACGAGCAGTACTTC

j_gene: TRBJ2-1
d_gene: NA
v_gene: TRBV4-2
abundance: NA
CDR3aa: CASGYSGGLSDEQFF
CDR3nt: TGTGCCAGCGGATATAGCGGAGGGCTGTCGGATGAGCAGTTCTTC

j_gene: TRBJ2-1
d_gene: NA
v_gene: TRBV11-2
abundance: NA
CDR3aa: CASRLSGDNEQFF
CDR3nt: TGTGCCAGCAGACTTTCCGGGGACAATGAGCAGTTCTTC

j_gene: TRBJ2-3
d_gene: TRBD2
v_gene: TRBV20-1
abundance: many
CDR3aa: CSARTWTSGIGATDTQYF
CDR3nt: TGCAGTGCTAGAACCTGGACTAGCGGGATAGGGGCAACAGATACGCAGTATTTT

j_gene: TRBJ2-1
d_gene: NA
v_gene: TRBV18
abundance: many
CDR3aa: CASSPQTYNEQFF
CDR3nt: TGTGCCAGCTCACCACAGACATACAATGAGCAGTTCTTC